This T cell receptor beta chain was profiled in a study of PD-L1 blockade in urothelial cancer. Overall study: Most patients, about 85% of the roughly 29, were males with bladder-origin cancer. Between 0 and 3 chemotherapy regimens preceded treatment for each patient. Points from the study as a whole: Improved survival was predicted by pretreatment blood TCR clonality below the median.

The germline gives CDR1 SGDLS, CDR2 YYNGEE. V was pared by 4 bases and J by 1 base, with 12 bases between. The CDR3 loop spans 14 amino acids. Concerning this clone itself: Its antigen remains unidentified.

TCRdb's table, derived via immunoSEQ multiplex PCR, lists solely in-frame clones and lacks some. Here the sample spans about 32,000 clones, 87% being singletons. The source material was PBMCs, sampled around atezolizumab (anti-PD-L1) treatment. The gene calls are TRBV9 and TRBJ2-7; tentative D call: TRBD1 (6 bases). The sequence was obtained from a man aged 50-59 years with urothelial cancer. The CDR3 bases are TGTGCCAGCAGCCCCTCGGACAGATCCTACGAGCAGTACTTC. Residues: CASSPSDRSYEQYF.